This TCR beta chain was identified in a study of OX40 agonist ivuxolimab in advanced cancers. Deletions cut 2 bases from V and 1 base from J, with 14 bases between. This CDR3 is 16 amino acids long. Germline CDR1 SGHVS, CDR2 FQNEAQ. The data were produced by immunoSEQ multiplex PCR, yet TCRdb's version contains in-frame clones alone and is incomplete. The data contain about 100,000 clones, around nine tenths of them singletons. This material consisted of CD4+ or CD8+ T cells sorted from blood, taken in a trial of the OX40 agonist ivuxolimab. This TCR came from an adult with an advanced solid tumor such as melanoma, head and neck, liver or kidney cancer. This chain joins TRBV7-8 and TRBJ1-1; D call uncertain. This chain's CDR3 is CASSLSFTRKNTEAFF. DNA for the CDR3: TGTGCCAGCAGCTTAAGTTTCACGAGGAAGAACACTGAAGCTTTCTTT.